These 26 T cell receptor beta chains were all obtained from the same sample, sequenced in a study of cytomegalovirus exposure and HLA in healthy donors. PCR amplification relied on 60 Vbeta primers (plus 13 Jbeta primers). Produced via immunoSEQ multiplex PCR; TCRdb's table is partial and in-frame only. The sample lists fewer than 100,000 clones; roughly 80% were seen once. Input material: PBMCs. Receptor source: a man in his 60s in good health and CMV-seropositive.

V usage is TRBV10-1 and J usage is TRBJ1-4, with D hard to call. Germline V gene lookup returns CDR1 WNHNN and CDR2 SYGVQD (reference sequence). CDR3 length equals 13 residues. Deletions cut 9 bases from V and 5 bases from J, with 13 bases between. CDR3 in DNA: TGCGCCAGTAGTAAAGAGGTCAATGAAAAACTGTTTTTT. It translates to CASSKEVNEKLFF.

This rearrangement joins TRBV19 to TRBJ1-2; D unclear. The CDR3 totals 14 residues. Trimming removed 6 bases at V and 8 bases at J, with 19 bases between. Per the germline V gene, CDR1 is LNHDA and CDR2 is SQIVND (reference sequence). CDR3 sequence reads: CASSPDSSLGGYTF. CDR3 DNA: TGTGCCAGTAGCCCGGACTCCTCTCTGGGAGGCTACACCTTC.

Note on this clone: The junction does not match germline at one end; this may be a read error. The genes are TRBV7-9 and TRBJ2-3; TRBD2 aligns across 12 bases. The CDR3 has 15 residues. Germline CDR1 reads SEHNR; CDR2 reads FQNEAQ (reference sequence). This CDR3 reads CSSRSSGGAGDTQYF. The CDR3 DNA is TGTTCCAGCAGGTCTAGCGGGGGGGCAGGAGATACGCAGTATTTT.

Points on this clone: Mismatch with germline at one junction end may stem from a read error. V usage is TRBV2 and J usage is TRBJ1-5; D is unclear. The CDR3 sequence is 11 residues long. CDR1 is SNHLY, CDR2 FYNNEI, per germline. The CDR3 here is CASGETEAQHF. In DNA form, the CDR3 reads TGTGCCAGCGGTGAAACAGAAGCCCAGCATTTT.

CDR3: CASSLYPNGETQYF. The CDR3 region has the DNA TGTGCCAGCAGTTTATACCCCAACGGGGAGACCCAGTACTTC. The rearrangement uses TRBV27 and TRBJ2-5; D remains unclear. The CDR3 runs 14 residues. Trimming stripped 1 base from V and 5 bases from J, with 11 bases between. CDR1 is MNHEY and CDR2 is SMNVEV in the germline V gene (reference sequence).

The J gene is TRBJ1-2, the V gene TRBV15, with TRBD1 as a possible D gene (5 bases). V dropped 3 bases and J dropped 0 bases, with 11 bases sitting between them. CDR3 size: 15 residues. Germline V gene data show CDR1 as LNHNV and CDR2 as YYDKDF (reference sequence). As DNA, the CDR3 is TGTGCCACCAGCAGGGCAGGGCCCTCTAACTATGGCTACACCTTC. Its translation is CATSRAGPSNYGYTF.

The chain links TRBV6-5 to TRBJ1-3; 8 nucleotides agree with TRBD1. From germline, CDR1 is MNHEY and CDR2 SVGAGI. The CDR3 sequence is 15 residues long. J lost 0 bases, V lost 6 bases, and 4 bases had no gene match. CDR3 protein: CASRVQGDSGNTIYF. CDR3 DNA: TGTGCCAGCAGAGTACAGGGGGACTCTGGAAACACCATATATTTT.

The chain is built from TRBV6-1 and TRBJ1-5; 8 positions agree with TRBD1. With V trimmed by 9 bases and J by 3 bases, 10 bases remained unmatched. The CDR3 is 15 amino acids. The germline V gene has CDR1 MNHNS and CDR2 SASEGT. The CDR3 coding sequence is TGTGCCAGTGCCGTGGACAGGGCATTCAATCAGCCCCAGCATTTT. Its protein is CASAVDRAFNQPQHF.

This chain links TRBV7-3 with TRBJ2-1, with D possibly matching TRBD2 (6 bases). The ends were cut back, 2 bases at V and 8 bases at J, with 10 bases in the middle. CDR1 and CDR2 from the germline V gene are SGHTA and FQGTGA. The CDR3 consists of 13 residues. The CDR3 region is CASSLSPGDEQFF. In nucleotides, the CDR3 is TGTGCCAGCAGCTTATCGCCGGGAGATGAGCAGTTCTTC.

This clone was counted once. The J gene is TRBJ2-3, the V gene TRBV11-2, with D possibly being TRBD2 (5 bases). Germline V gives CDR1 SGHAT, CDR2 FQNNGV. Trimming took 6 bases from V and 6 from J, leaving 16 bases between them. This CDR3 comprises 14 residues. CDR3 in amino acids: CASRPSRVGDTQYF. The CDR3, as DNA: TGTGCCAGCAGACCGTCGAGGGTGGGCGATACGCAGTATTTT.

The rearrangement uses TRBV11-2 and TRBJ2-2; D remains unclear. In germline, CDR1 is SGHAT, CDR2 FQNNGV. Deletions cut 3 bases from V and 6 bases from J, with 8 bases between. This CDR3 is 13 amino acids long. CDR3 sequence: CASSFLQAGELFF. The CDR3 nucleotides are TGTGCCAGCAGCTTCCTTCAGGCCGGGGAGCTGTTTTTT. Filled out from reference TRBV11-2 and TRBJ2-2, the complete variable domain reads EAGVAQSPRYKIIEKRQSVAFWCNPISGHATLYWYQQILGQGPKLLIQFQNNGVVDDSQLPKDRFSAERLKGVDSTLKIQPAKLEDSAVYLCASSFLQAGELFFGEGSRLTVL.

V is TRBV6-1 and J is TRBJ1-4; D is perhaps TRBD1 (6 bases). Germline CDR1 is MNHNS and CDR2 is SASEGT. V was pared by 5 bases and J by 3 bases, with 13 bases between. The CDR3 is 15 amino acids. The chain's CDR3 is CASSTPTGSNEKLFF. CDR3 bases: TGTGCCAGCAGTACCCCGACAGGATCTAATGAAAAACTGTTTTTT.

The chain uses TRBV5-4 and TRBJ1-6; 12 bases agree with TRBD1. The CDR3 is 14 residues long. The junction had 3 bases not matched to a gene; V was cut back by 0 bases and J by 14 bases. Germline values: CDR1 SGHNT, CDR2 YYREEE (reference sequence). In DNA form, the CDR3 reads TGTGCCAGCAGCTTGGTGGGACAGGGGGCCACCCTCCACTTT. Its protein is CASSLVGQGATLHF. Full variable domain (remainder filled in from reference TRBV5-4 and TRBJ1-6): ETGVTQSPTHLIKTRGQQVTLRCSSQSGHNTVSWYQQALGQGPQFIFQYYREEENGRGNFPPRFSGLQFPNYSSELNVNALELDDSALYLCASSLVGQGATLHFGNGTRLTVT.

This clone was counted a single time. This chain uses TRBV7-2 with TRBJ1-2; D is uncertain. Germline loops: CDR1 SGHTA, CDR2 FQGNSA. The CDR3 spans 13 residues. V was pared by 6 bases and J by 4 bases, with 12 bases between. CDR3 sequence (DNA): TGTGCCAGCAGTCCTACCGACACCTATGGCTACACCTTC. Amino acids: CASSPTDTYGYTF.

This clone showed up just a few times. The V gene is TRBV19, the J gene TRBJ1-5; 7 bases fit TRBD1. The trim removed 5 bases at V and 8 bases at J, leaving 9 bases unmatched. The germline gives CDR1 LNHDA, CDR2 SQIVND (reference sequence). This CDR3 has 14 amino acids. The CDR3 DNA reads TGTGCCAGTAGTGGCAGGGGGGATGTAGAGCCCCAGCATTTT. Translation gives CASSGRGDVEPQHF.

The rearrangement uses TRBV11-3 and TRBJ2-3; perhaps TRBD2 as D (7 bases). Germline CDR1 reads SGHNT; CDR2 reads YENEEA. The CDR3 totals 16 residues. V gave up 5 bases and J gave up 0 bases, with 15 bases separating them. CDR3 residues: CASSPGGGGSTDTQYF. CDR3 DNA sequence: TGTGCCAGCAGCCCCGGGGGAGGGGGTAGCACAGATACGCAGTATTTT.

V gene TRBV7-9 combines with J gene TRBJ2-7, with D perhaps TRBD1 (5 bases). Between the trimmed V and J ends, which lost 0 bases and 2 bases, there was a span of 11 bases. Germline V gene lookup returns CDR1 SEHNR and CDR2 FQNEAQ (reference sequence). This CDR3 region has 15 residues. CDR3 amino acids: CASSLAGRVTYEQYF. CDR3 nucleotide sequence: TGTGCCAGCAGCTTAGCAGGCAGGGTCACCTACGAGCAGTACTTC.

V usage is TRBV4-1 and J usage is TRBJ2-7; 7 positions match TRBD2. The V gene's germline CDR1 is MGHRA and CDR2 YSYEKL. This CDR3 comprises 16 residues. V lost 0 bases to trimming and J lost 4 bases; unmatched junction nucleotides: 9. CDR3 bases: TGCGCCAGCAGCCAAGACCTTGTGGGTAGCGGGTACGAGCAGTACTTC. Its protein product is CASSQDLVGSGYEQYF.

The chain combines TRBV9 with TRBJ2-5; tentatively, D is TRBD2 (7 bases). This CDR3 comprises 16 residues. Germline CDR1 and CDR2: SGDLS and YYNGEE. With 0 bases removed from V and 5 bases from J, the gap between germline ends came to 17 bases. This CDR3 is CASSVALGGGLETQYF. The CDR3 DNA sequence: TGTGCCAGCAGCGTAGCTTTGGGGGGGGGCCTCGAGACCCAGTACTTC.

The chain is built from TRBV9 and TRBJ1-1; D gene uncertain. Germline-derived CDR1 and CDR2 are SGDLS and YYNGEE. The V end lost 0 bases, the J end lost 5 bases, and 8 bases lay between the germline ends. The CDR3 covers 13 residues. CDR3 protein: CASSVGGRTEAFF. DNA of the CDR3: TGTGCCAGCAGCGTAGGAGGGAGGACTGAAGCTTTCTTT.

The V gene is TRBV15, the J gene TRBJ1-4, with D perhaps TRBD1 (5 bases). With 1 base removed from V and 8 bases from J, the gap between germline ends came to 20 bases. The CDR3 covers 17 residues. Germline assignment: CDR1 LNHNV and CDR2 YYDKDF (reference sequence). CDR3: CATSRASGAKGGEKLFF. The DNA of the CDR3 is TGTGCCACCAGCAGAGCGTCCGGGGCCAAGGGAGGAGAAAAACTGTTTTTT. Full variable domain (remainder filled in from reference TRBV15 and TRBJ1-4): DAMVIQNPRYQVTQFGKPVTLSCSQTLNHNVMYWYQQKSSQAPKLLFHYYDKDFNNEADTPDNFQSRRPNTSFCFLDIRSPGLGDTAMYLCATSRASGAKGGEKLFFGSGTQLSVL.

There are a few counts of this clone. V is TRBV6-1 and J is TRBJ1-3; D is unclear. There are 14 residues in the CDR3. Germline V gene lookup returns CDR1 MNHNS and CDR2 SASEGT. V gave up 3 bases and J gave up 5 bases, with 11 bases separating them. CDR3 protein: CASSDAGLRNTIYF. The CDR3 bases are TGTGCCAGCAGTGATGCGGGATTACGAAACACCATATATTTT.

The rearrangement joins TRBV29-1 to TRBJ1-2; D remains unclear. Trimming shortened V by 3 bases and J by 1 base, and 9 bases separated the two germline ends. The CDR3 is 13 residues long. CDR1 and CDR2 (germline): SQVTM, ANQGSEA. Here the CDR3 reads CSVDWANNYGYTF. Written as DNA, the CDR3 is TGCAGCGTTGATTGGGCTAATAACTATGGCTACACCTTC.

The rearrangement uses TRBV4-3 and TRBJ2-2; 11 bases align to TRBD2. The CDR3 has 16 residues. V shed 2 bases, J shed 8 bases, and the junction held 7 bases outside the gene matches. The V gene's germline CDR1 is LGHNA and CDR2 YSLEER. Here the CDR3 reads CASSQLNSGGAGELFF. The DNA of the CDR3 is TGCGCCAGCAGCCAACTCAATAGCGGGGGGGCGGGGGAGCTGTTTTTT.

This rearrangement joins TRBV11-2 to TRBJ2-7; TRBD2 matches 12 bases. With 4 bases clipped from V and 4 bases from J, the junction kept 11 bases outside the gene matches. Germline V CDR1 and CDR2: SGHAT, FQNNGV. The CDR3 totals 17 residues. CDR3 DNA sequence: TGTGCCAGCAGCTCCCCCAGACTAGCGGGGGTGAGATACGAGCAGTACTTC. This encodes CASSSPRLAGVRYEQYF.

This chain joins TRBV6-1 and TRBJ2-1; 12 positions match TRBD2. Losses at the gene ends were 4 bases for V and 12 bases for J; bases not matched to a gene: 13. CDR3 size: 16 residues. The germline V gene has CDR1 MNHNS and CDR2 SASEGT. CDR3 amino acids: CASSGLAGGSRGWQFF. For the CDR3, the DNA is TGTGCCAGCAGTGGTCTAGCGGGGGGGAGTCGAGGGTGGCAGTTCTTC.